The clone carrying this TCR beta chain was picked up many times. The target antigen is unknown. Clinical symptoms, serum thyroxine, TRAb, thyroid ultrasound and orbital computed tomography established diagnosis. The CDR3 runs 13 residues. V dropped 3 bases and J dropped 4 bases, with 11 bases sitting between them. In germline, CDR1 is SGHKS, CDR2 YYEKEE (reference sequence). Amplified TCR beta CDR3 regions came from RNA transcripts. Carried out on the TCR CDR3, a first-round RT-PCR used the HTBI primer set. MiXCR was run by TCRdb on the multiplex PCR reads, yielding one entry per CDR3 protein. The table includes about 210,000 distinct CDR3 sequences, approximately 17% detected once. The source of the sample is a study of T cells in Graves' hyperthyroidism and ophthalmopathy. Study findings and constraints: The authors' 13 V-J model separated ophthalmopathy from stable hyperthyroidism.

The rearrangement uses TRBV5-5 and TRBJ2-7, with unresolved D. Sequencing was done on a sample of blood. The source is a man in his fifties or sixties with Graves' hyperthyroidism. The CDR3 protein is CASSSVQTYEQYF. For the CDR3, the DNA is TGTGCCAGCAGCTCCGTACAGACTTACGAGCAGTACTTC.